The 7 T cell receptor beta chains below come from one sample, sequenced in a study of T-cell reconstitution after alpha-beta-depleted transplantation in children. TCRbeta library preparation incorporated unique molecular identifiers. TCRdb reanalysed the PCR reads using MiXCR and keeps one entry per CDR3 protein. In the table there are 900,000 or so distinct CDR3 sequences, roughly 16% of which are singletons. This specimen was PBMCs, mostly from graft donor cells, taken 360 days after TCRalphabeta/CD19-depleted stem cell transplant. Receptors originate from a male patient under 18 who had a stem cell transplant for acute lymphoblastic leukemia, so the T cells may come from the graft donor.

In this sample, this clonotype turned up a few times. The chain uses TRBV12-3 or TRBV12-4 and TRBJ2-1; TRBD2 agrees at 8 bases. This CDR3 is built from 14 residues. The junction had 9 bases not matched to a gene; V was cut back by 6 bases and J by 8 bases. CDR3 region: CASSPSGSYYEQFF. CDR3 sequence (DNA): TGTGCCAGCAGCCCGAGCGGGAGTTACTATGAGCAGTTCTTC.

This rearrangement joins TRBV9 to TRBJ1-1; D ambiguous. This CDR3 has 14 amino acids. Per germline, CDR1 SGDLS and CDR2 YYNGEE. V was trimmed by 4 bases and J by 1 base, leaving 11 bases between them. CDR3 amino acids: CASSPIGWNTEAFF. CDR3 nucleotide sequence: TGTGCCAGCAGCCCGATAGGCTGGAACACTGAAGCTTTCTTT.

This clonotype was observed a few times. This clone may be a read error of a much larger clone one base away. The J gene is TRBJ1-5, the V gene TRBV20-1; D ambiguous. Germline CDR1 and CDR2: DFQATT and SNEGSKA (reference sequence). This CDR3 is 14 amino acids long. With 0 bases removed from V and 0 bases from J, the gap between germline ends came to 6 bases. Written as DNA, the CDR3 is TGCAGTGCTAGAGAAGGGTATAGCAATCAGCCCCAGCATTTT. This codes for CSAREGYSNQPQHF.

CDR3 residues: CASSLFFERTSDENIQYF. CDR3 in DNA: TGCGCCAGCAGCCTCTTTTTCGAACGGACTAGCGACGAAAACATTCAGTACTTC. The gene calls are TRBV4-1 and TRBJ2-4; the match to TRBD2 covers 9 bases. Germline CDR1 is MGHRA and CDR2 is YSYEKL. The CDR3 consists of 18 residues. J lost 5 bases, V lost 4 bases, and 15 bases had no gene match.

The rearrangement uses TRBV9 and TRBJ2-2; D assignment may be TRBD1 or TRBD2 (5 bases each). Germline V gene sequence: CDR1 SGDLS, CDR2 YYNGEE. The CDR3 runs to 17 residues. The V and J ends lost 4 bases and 2 bases respectively, with 18 bases between them. CDR3 sequence reads: CASSPFEGPLNTGELFF. The CDR3 bases are TGTGCCAGCAGCCCCTTTGAGGGGCCCTTAAACACCGGGGAGCTGTTTTTT. The full variable domain, completed using reference TRBV9 and TRBJ2-2, is DSGVTQTPKHLITATGQRVTLRCSPRSGDLSVYWYQQSLDQGLQFLIQYYNGEERAKGNILERFSAQQFPDLHSELNLSSLELGDSALYFCASSPFEGPLNTGELFFGEGSRLTVL.

CDR3 DNA: TGCGCCAGCAGCTCCCTGACTAGCGCGGCAGATACGCAGTATTTT. It specifies CASSSLTSAADTQYF. V usage is TRBV5-1 and J usage is TRBJ2-3; 8 nucleotides agree with TRBD2. Trimming removed 3 bases from V and 4 bases from J; junction bases left unmatched: 7. The CDR3 sequence is 15 residues long. Germline CDR1 reads SGHRS; CDR2 reads YFSETQ.

The chain has TRBV15 and TRBJ1-5; D may be TRBD1 (6 bases). The CDR3 consists of 14 residues. Trimming stripped 3 bases from V and 3 bases from J, with 9 bases between. Germline values: CDR1 LNHNV, CDR2 YYDKDF (reference sequence). The CDR3 DNA follows: TGTGCCACCAGCAGCAACAGGGACAATCAGCCCCAGCATTTT. It codes for CATSSNRDNQPQHF. The whole variable domain, filled in from reference TRBV15 and TRBJ1-5, reads DAMVIQNPRYQVTQFGKPVTLSCSQTLNHNVMYWYQQKSSQAPKLLFHYYDKDFNNEADTPDNFQSRRPNTSFCFLDIRSPGLGDTAMYLCATSSNRDNQPQHFGDGTRLSIL.